A single sample gave rise to the 32 T cell receptor beta chains below, sequenced in a study of T-cell reconstitution after alpha-beta-depleted transplantation in children. Unique molecular identifiers were built into the TCRbeta library. TCRdb analysed the PCR reads with MiXCR anew, one entry per CDR3 protein. The sample holds about 170,000 distinct CDR3 sequences, roughly 11% seen once. The source material was PBMCs, sampled before TCRalphabeta/CD19-depleted stem cell transplant. Source of these receptors: a boy between 2 and 10 years old with acute myeloid leukemia, due to receive a stem cell transplant.

There are a few counts of this clonotype. The chain is built from TRBV7-9 and TRBJ2-7; D ambiguous. Germline V gene data show CDR1 as SEHNR and CDR2 as FQNEAQ (reference sequence). This CDR3 has 14 amino acids. V shed 2 bases and J shed 2 bases, with 10 bases lying between them. CDR3 sequence: CASSLSGTTYEQYF. CDR3 DNA sequence: TGTGCCAGCAGCTTATCGGGCACCACCTACGAGCAGTACTTC.

This clonotype was counted ten times or more. V gene TRBV11-2 combines with J gene TRBJ2-1; possibly TRBD1 for D (5 bases). Germline CDR1 is SGHAT and CDR2 is FQNNGV. Trimming pared 5 bases from V and 13 bases from J, leaving 21 bases between. This CDR3 contains 14 residues. The CDR3 reads CASSPWADLRTQFF. The CDR3 DNA reads as TGTGCCAGCAGCCCTTGGGCCGACTTGAGGACACAGTTCTTC. Using reference TRBV11-2 and TRBJ2-1 for the parts outside the CDR3, the full variable domain is EAGVAQSPRYKIIEKRQSVAFWCNPISGHATLYWYQQILGQGPKLLIQFQNNGVVDDSQLPKDRFSAERLKGVDSTLKIQPAKLEDSAVYLCASSPWADLRTQFFGPGTRLTVL.

Ten or more counts support this clonotype. The chain has TRBV6-1 and TRBJ1-2; D not resolved. The germline gives CDR1 MNHNS, CDR2 SASEGT. The V and J ends lost 0 bases and 4 bases respectively, with 6 bases between them. This CDR3 spans 13 amino acids. The CDR3, as DNA: TGTGCCAGCAGTGAAGCGGCGGGCTATGGCTACACCTTC. Translating it yields CASSEAAGYGYTF.

The chain joins TRBV11-1 to TRBJ1-2, with D possibly being TRBD1 (6 bases). There are 16 residues in the CDR3. V was shortened by 2 bases and J by 4 bases, with 17 bases between the two germline ends. Germline lookup yields CDR1 SGHAT and CDR2 FQDESV (reference sequence). This CDR3 is CASSLLGALGVYGYTF. The CDR3 nucleotides read TGTGCCAGCAGCTTATTGGGGGCCCTAGGCGTCTATGGCTACACCTTC.

This clonotype appeared many times. The chain joins TRBV6-5 to TRBJ1-5; D is undetermined. The V end lost 4 bases, the J end lost 0 bases, and 7 bases lay between the germline ends. Germline CDR1 MNHEY, CDR2 SVGAGI. The CDR3 has 14 residues. CDR3 residues: CASSSGNSNQPQHF. In DNA, the CDR3 is TGTGCCAGCAGTTCGGGGAATAGCAATCAGCCCCAGCATTTT.

Of note for this clonotype: This may be a read error, as it is one base from a much larger clone. The genes are TRBV12-3 or TRBV12-4 and TRBJ1-6; D call uncertain. V was trimmed by 3 bases and J by 9 bases, leaving 12 bases between them. The CDR3 is 14 residues long. Here the CDR3 DNA reads TGTGCCAGCAGTTTTGGCCATGGAGTTTCACCCCTCCACTTT. Amino acids: CASSFGHGVSPLHF.

The chain joins TRBV5-1 to TRBJ2-1; D gene uncertain. The CDR3 has 16 residues. Germline V CDR1 and CDR2: SGHRS, YFSETQ. Trimming left V 0 bases short and J 6 bases short, with 16 bases between. CDR3 amino acids: CASSLVRRPHSNEQFF. DNA for the CDR3: TGCGCCAGCAGCTTGGTTAGACGGCCGCATTCCAATGAGCAGTTCTTC.

This clonotype occurred many times. V usage is TRBV12-3 or TRBV12-4 and J usage is TRBJ2-7; TRBD2 matches at 9 bases. The CDR3 is 14 amino acids. With 5 bases clipped from V and 5 bases from J, the junction kept 7 bases outside the gene matches. The CDR3 nucleotides read TGTGCCAGCAGTCTTAGCGGGGGAGGCGACGAGCAGTACTTC. It is translated as CASSLSGGGDEQYF.

On this clonotype itself: A read error is possible here, since a much larger clone lies one base away. The chain joins TRBV12-3 or TRBV12-4 to TRBJ2-2; 8 nucleotides line up with TRBD1. This CDR3 spans 17 amino acids. The V segment lost 6 bases and the J segment 3 bases; nucleotides outside the gene matches: 12. CDR3 bases: TGTGCCAGCAGGGAGACAGGGGTTCGGGGGCACACCGGGGAGCTGTTTTTT. Translation: CASRETGVRGHTGELFF.

This clonotype was found many times. The rearrangement uses TRBV20-1 and TRBJ1-1; D gene ambiguous. Trimming pared 6 bases from V and 8 bases from J, leaving 13 bases between. The CDR3 contains 11 residues. Germline V CDR1 and CDR2: DFQATT, SNEGSKA (reference sequence). This chain's CDR3 is CSAGRDYEAFF. CDR3 nucleotides: TGCAGTGCCGGACGCGACTACGAAGCTTTCTTT.

This clonotype was seen ten or more times. This sequence joins TRBV28 and TRBJ2-1, with D possibly matching TRBD2 (6 bases). The CDR3 runs to 15 residues. Trimming cost V 2 bases and J 6 bases, with 14 bases left between them. The germline gives CDR1 MDHEN, CDR2 SYDVKM. The CDR3 coding sequence is TGTGCCAGCAGTTTAGCGGGGCAGACCCTCAATGAGCAGTTCTTC. This encodes CASSLAGQTLNEQFF.

The chain uses TRBV24-1 and TRBJ2-3, with a tentative D call TRBD2 (6 bases). This CDR3 region has 15 residues. Germline CDR1 reads KGHDR; CDR2 reads SFDVKD. Trimming cost V 4 bases and J 2 bases, with 12 bases left between them. For the CDR3, the DNA is TGTGCCACCAGTGAGGGGGGTTTTTCCACAGATACGCAGTATTTT. It translates to CATSEGGFSTDTQYF.

This clonotype came up once. This may be a read error: a much more frequent sequence differs by one nucleotide. The gene calls are TRBV15 and TRBJ2-7; 9 nucleotides align to TRBD2. Trimming cost V 8 bases and J 4 bases; bases outside gene matches: 12. The CDR3 consists of 15 residues. Germline CDR1 reads LNHNV; CDR2 reads YYDKDF (reference sequence). CDR3 bases: TGTGCCACCCGCGAAGGCGGGAGGGAGTCTTACGAGCAGTACTTC. This encodes CATREGGRESYEQYF.

Many counts were recorded for this clonotype. This chain links TRBV20-1 with TRBJ1-5; unclear D gene. V lost 0 bases and J 0 bases, leaving 15 bases between the germline ends. CDR1 is DFQATT, CDR2 SNEGSKA, per germline (reference sequence). The CDR3 sequence is 17 residues long. The CDR3 nucleotides read TGCAGTGCTAGAGAATCCGGGCCAGCTAATAGCAATCAGCCCCAGCATTTT. Translating gives CSARESGPANSNQPQHF.

This clonotype has at least ten counts. The rearrangement uses TRBV5-1 and TRBJ2-4, with TRBD1 identical over 9 bases. The CDR3 runs to 15 residues. The V gene's germline CDR1 is SGHRS and CDR2 YFSETQ. The ends lost 3 bases at V and 7 bases at J; junction bases unmatched: 8. CDR3 protein: CASSSLQQGANIQYF. CDR3 coding DNA: TGCGCCAGCAGCTCCCTTCAACAGGGGGCGAACATTCAGTACTTC.

There are many counts of this clonotype. The CDR3 spells CSAPNRLADNNEQFF. The CDR3 DNA reads as TGCAGTGCTCCCAATAGACTAGCGGATAACAATGAGCAGTTCTTC. The chain joins TRBV20-1 to TRBJ2-1, with 9 positions matching TRBD2. CDR3 size: 15 residues. J lost 5 bases, V lost 5 bases, and 10 bases had no gene match. CDR1 and CDR2 (germline): DFQATT, SNEGSKA (reference sequence).

Ten or more counts support this clonotype. This chain connects TRBV5-1 to TRBJ2-3; 12 bases agree with TRBD2. Germline CDR1 is SGHRS and CDR2 is YFSETQ. V trimming: 7 bases; J trimming: 5 bases; junction bases outside the gene matches: 8. The CDR3 has 15 amino acids. Here the CDR3 DNA reads TGCGCCAGCTTGTCGCTGGGACTAGCGGGAGATACGCAGTATTTT. Its translation: CASLSLGLAGDTQYF.

Ten or more counts support this clonotype. The chain joins TRBV20-1 to TRBJ1-5; D remains unclear. This CDR3 is built from 15 residues. Germline V lookup: CDR1 DFQATT, CDR2 SNEGSKA (reference sequence). V lost 0 bases and J 0 bases, leaving 9 bases between the germline ends. This chain's CDR3 is CSARDLANSNQPQHF. As DNA, the CDR3 is TGCAGTGCTAGAGATCTAGCCAATAGCAATCAGCCCCAGCATTTT.

This clonotype was recorded many times. The chain links TRBV7-3 to TRBJ1-6, with 7 positions matching TRBD1. This CDR3 spans 14 amino acids. The germline V gene has CDR1 SGHTA and CDR2 FQGTGA. With 5 bases clipped from V and 7 bases from J, the junction kept 5 bases outside the gene matches. The CDR3 DNA is TGTGCCAGCAGCGCCACAGGGGAGAATTCACCCCTCCACTTT. It encodes CASSATGENSPLHF. Full variable domain (outside the CDR3, taken from reference TRBV7-3 and TRBJ1-6): GAGVSQTPSNKVTEKGKYVELRCDPISGHTALYWYRQSLGQGPEFLIYFQGTGAADDSGLPNDRFFAVRPEGSVSTLKIQRTERGDSAVYLCASSATGENSPLHFGNGTRLTVT.

This clonotype showed up many times. The chain has TRBV4-1 and TRBJ1-1; TRBD1 matches at 9 bases. This CDR3 spans 14 amino acids. J lost 1 base, V lost 3 bases, and 0 bases had no gene match. The germline CDR1 and CDR2 sequences are MGHRA and YSYEKL. The DNA for the CDR3 is TGCGCCAGCAGCCAGGGACAGGGGAACACTGAAGCTTTCTTT. Protein: CASSQGQGNTEAFF.

This clonotype showed up many times. The J gene is TRBJ1-1, the V gene TRBV27, with D hard to call. From germline, CDR1 is MNHEY and CDR2 SMNVEV (reference sequence). V was pared by 6 bases and J by 7 bases, with 15 bases between. This CDR3 has 13 residues. Here the CDR3 DNA reads TGTGCCAGCAGCGACGAGGGTTACGGTGAAGCTTTCTTT. It encodes CASSDEGYGEAFF.

As for this clonotype: A much larger clone is a single base away; this may be a read error. The chain uses TRBV7-7 and TRBJ2-1; weak D call: TRBD2 (5 bases). The CDR3 loop spans 15 amino acids. Per germline, CDR1 SSHAT and CDR2 FNYEAQ (reference sequence). The CDR3 loop reads CASSLGAASYNEHFF. For the CDR3, the DNA is TGTGCTAGCAGCTTAGGAGCGGCTTCCTACAATGAGCATTTCTTC.

Note on this clonotype: One end of the junction fails to match germline, which may point to a read error. The CDR3 reads CTSSPGLAGGTDTQYF. CDR3 in DNA: TGTACCAGCAGCCCCGGACTAGCGGGGGGCACAGATACGCAGTATTTT. The chain uses TRBV7-8 and TRBJ2-3, with TRBD2 identical over 13 bases. The V gene's germline CDR1 is SGHVS and CDR2 FQNEAQ. This CDR3 comprises 16 residues.

This clonotype was recorded many times. CDR3: CASSPQQHRDFSYEQYF. CDR3 nucleotides: TGCGCCAGCAGCCCCCAGCAGCACCGGGACTTCTCCTACGAGCAGTACTTC. The chain is built from TRBV5-1 and TRBJ2-7; tentatively, D is TRBD2 (6 bases). The CDR3 covers 17 residues. V lost 4 bases and J lost 0, with 20 bases in between. In germline, CDR1 is SGHRS, CDR2 YFSETQ.

This clonotype occurred many times. The chain has TRBV6-5 and TRBJ2-3, with TRBD2 identical over 9 bases. Trimming cost V 2 bases and J 3 bases; bases outside gene matches: 15. Germline V gene lookup returns CDR1 MNHEY and CDR2 SVGAGI. The CDR3 covers 19 residues. The DNA of the CDR3 is TGTGCCAGCAGTTACCCGTCGCGGGGGGGGTTCTCAGAAACAGATACGCAGTATTTT. It is translated as CASSYPSRGGFSETDTQYF.

This sequence joins TRBV19 and TRBJ1-2, with no clear D. V lost 7 bases, J lost 4 bases, and 16 bases lay in between. CDR1 and CDR2 from the germline V gene are LNHDA and SQIVND (reference sequence). CDR3 length equals 14 residues. The CDR3 coding sequence is TGTGCCAGTACCTCGGAGGCCTTAGTCTATGGCTACACCTTC. Its protein product is CASTSEALVYGYTF.

The table lists this clonotype with many counts. V gene TRBV20-1 combines with J gene TRBJ1-6; 9 positions match TRBD1. The CDR3 has 14 amino acids. Unmatched junction bases numbered 3, after V lost 0 bases and J lost 9 bases. Germline values: CDR1 DFQATT, CDR2 SNEGSKA (reference sequence). This CDR3 is CSAREGTGTSPLHF. The CDR3 coding sequence is TGCAGTGCTAGAGAAGGGACAGGGACTTCACCCCTCCACTTT.

In its sample, this clonotype was seen a few times. The V call is TRBV2, the J call TRBJ2-1; 10 bases align to TRBD2. The CDR3 runs 15 residues. Per germline, CDR1 SNHLY and CDR2 FYNNEI. The ends lost 2 bases at V and 10 bases at J; junction bases unmatched: 8. The CDR3 sequence is CASSELAGVLREQFF. Here the CDR3 DNA reads TGTGCCAGCAGTGAACTAGCGGGAGTTTTAAGGGAGCAGTTCTTC.

This clonotype was picked up many times. The chain recombines TRBV5-1 with TRBJ2-2, with a weak D call TRBD1 (6 bases). The CDR3 sequence is 15 residues long. From germline, CDR1 is SGHRS and CDR2 YFSETQ. Between the trimmed V and J ends, which lost 4 bases and 4 bases, there was a span of 14 bases. This chain's CDR3 is CASSTLTGFTGELFF. CDR3 DNA sequence: TGCGCCAGCAGCACCCTAACAGGGTTCACCGGGGAGCTGTTTTTT.

This clonotype was observed at least ten times. This chain connects TRBV20-1 to TRBJ2-5, with 12 bases lining up with TRBD2. Germline V gives CDR1 DFQATT, CDR2 SNEGSKA (reference sequence). The CDR3 has 14 residues. Unmatched junction bases numbered 3, after V lost 0 bases and J lost 7 bases. The CDR3 DNA is TGCAGTGCTAGAGAGGCTAGCGGGAGGGTGACCCAGTACTTC. As protein: CSAREASGRVTQYF.

This clonotype was observed many times. The chain couples TRBV20-1 to TRBJ1-6; TRBD1 agrees at 8 bases. CDR1 is DFQATT and CDR2 is SNEGSKA in the germline V gene (reference sequence). The CDR3 totals 14 residues. V lost 5 bases, J lost 13 bases, and 13 bases stayed unmatched. The CDR3 coding sequence is TGCAGTGCTCTCGCGGGACAGGAGGGGGATCCCCTCCACTTT. This codes for CSALAGQEGDPLHF.

This clonotype was seen ten or more times. The chain is built from TRBV20-1 and TRBJ2-7; D may be TRBD2 (6 bases). The CDR3 length is 14 residues. The V end was cut by 6 bases, the J end by 0 bases, with 15 bases between. Per germline, CDR1 DFQATT and CDR2 SNEGSKA (reference sequence). CDR3 sequence: CSARPSASSYEQYF. The CDR3 bases are TGCAGTGCCCGGCCTAGCGCAAGCTCCTACGAGCAGTACTTC.